Listed below are T cell receptor beta chains from one sample, sequenced in a study of CD4+ T cells in melanoma. Assay used: immunoSEQ multiplex PCR; TCRdb lists only in-frame clones, some missing. The sample records 15,000 to 20,000 clones, 83% being singletons. Sequencing input: cells from a culture (not recorded whether cultured in vitro). These receptors were obtained from a human donor with melanoma. Both conserved end residues are part of each CDR3. D genes are given only for firm matches. Clone size is stated in some rows and not others, as once, few, many or a class when expanded.

TRBD2	TRBV5-6	TRBJ2-1	.	CASSLGLAAIINEQFF	TGTGCCAGCAGCTTGGGACTAGCAGCGATTATCAATGAGCAGTTCTTC
.	TRBV7-8	TRBJ2-3	.	CASRNLGGTDTQYF	TGTGCCAGCAGGAACTTAGGGGGCACAGATACGCAGTATTTT
TRBD2	TRBV7-3	TRBJ2-1	.	CASSLAGGPNEQFF	TGTGCCAGCAGCTTAGCGGGGGGCCCGAATGAGCAGTTCTTC
TRBD2	TRBV4-1	TRBJ2-1	.	CASSEPSGRSNEQFF	TGCGCCAGCAGCGAACCGAGCGGGAGGAGCAATGAGCAGTTCTTC
.	TRBV5-6	TRBJ1-1	few	CASSVTPVGTEAFF	TGTGCCAGCAGCGTGACCCCGGTGGGGACTGAAGCTTTCTTT
.	TRBV20-1	TRBJ2-5	.	CSLGTAETQYF	TGCAGTTTAGGAACGGCAGAGACCCAGTACTTC
TRBD1	TRBV4-2	TRBJ1-6	few	CASSVTGEASPLHF	TGTGCCAGCAGCGTGACAGGGGAAGCCTCACCCCTCCACTTT
.	TRBV5-4	TRBJ1-1	few	CASRQDAQRDRAFF	TGTGCCAGCAGGCAGGACGCACAGCGGGACCGAGCTTTCTTT
TRBD2	TRBV27	TRBJ2-3	.	CASSSALAGVSSTDTQYF	TGTGCCAGCAGTTCGGCGTTGGCGGGAGTGAGTAGCACAGATACGCAGTATTTT
TRBD2	TRBV4-2	TRBJ2-1	.	CASSQDGQRGANEQFF	TGTGCCAGCAGCCAAGATGGCCAGCGGGGGGCAAATGAGCAGTTCTTC
.	TRBV6-1	TRBJ2-7	.	CASSQARYYEQYF	TGTGCCAGCAGTCAGGCCCGATACTACGAGCAGTACTTC
.	TRBV7-2	TRBJ2-5	.	CASSFDGGYQETQYF	TGTGCCAGCAGCTTCGACGGGGGATATCAAGAGACCCAGTACTTC
.	TRBV11-2	TRBJ2-1	.	CASSLGLVNEQFF	TGTGCCAGCAGCTTAGGACTAGTCAATGAGCAGTTCTTC
.	TRBV6-6	TRBJ1-2	.	CASKGGKHGYTF	TGTGCCAGCAAGGGAGGGAAGCATGGCTACACCTTC
.	TRBV7-6	TRBJ2-5	.	CASSIGETQYF	TGTGCCAGCAGCATTGGGGAGACCCAGTACTTC
.	TRBV29-1	TRBJ1-2	few	CSVEFTLGPSSGYGYTF	TGCAGCGTTGAGTTCACTTTGGGCCCTTCGAGCGGCTATGGCTACACCTTC
.	TRBV30	TRBJ2-3	.	CAWREVASSTDTQYF	TGTGCCTGGAGGGAGGTGGCTAGCTCCACAGATACGCAGTATTTT
.	TRBV2	TRBJ1-4	.	CASSDSPGGLISQEKLFF	TGTGCCAGCAGTGATTCGCCCGGGGGCCTAATTAGCCAGGAAAAACTGTTTTTT
.	TRBV6-1	TRBJ1-1	.	CASRRAGGTEAFF	TGTGCCAGCAGGAGGGCCGGGGGCACTGAAGCTTTCTTT
.	TRBV19	TRBJ2-7	.	CASSTGDSSYEQYF	TGTGCCAGTAGTACAGGGGACTCCTCCTACGAGCAGTACTTC
TRBD1	TRBV9	TRBJ1-6	.	CATSSGTGNSPLHF	TGTGCCACGTCCTCCGGGACAGGGAATTCACCCCTCCACTTT
.	TRBV11-3	TRBJ2-1	once	CASSAGLISYNEQFF	TGTGCCAGCAGCGCAGGACTGATCTCCTACAATGAGCAGTTCTTC
.	TRBV2	TRBJ2-7	.	CASRDLTRSAYEQYF	TGTGCCAGCAGGGATCTAACTAGGTCGGCCTACGAGCAGTACTTC
TRBD1	TRBV5-1	TRBJ2-3	few	CASSAGQGTDTQYF	TGCGCCAGCAGCGCGGGACAGGGCACAGATACGCAGTATTTT
TRBD1	TRBV5-5	TRBJ2-6	.	CASSSTGTGVAGANVLTF	TGTGCCAGCAGCTCCACGGGCACAGGGGTTGCTGGGGCCAACGTCCTGACTTTC
.	TRBV7-8	TRBJ1-2	few	CASSLERAFYGYTF	TGTGCCAGCAGCTTAGAGCGGGCATTCTATGGCTACACCTTC
TRBD1	TRBV7-9	TRBJ1-2	.	CASSRQGANYGYTF	TGTGCCAGCAGCCGACAGGGAGCTAACTATGGCTACACCTTC
.	TRBV6-4	TRBJ1-2	.	CASRLDGYTF	TGTGCCAGCAGATTAGATGGCTACACCTTC